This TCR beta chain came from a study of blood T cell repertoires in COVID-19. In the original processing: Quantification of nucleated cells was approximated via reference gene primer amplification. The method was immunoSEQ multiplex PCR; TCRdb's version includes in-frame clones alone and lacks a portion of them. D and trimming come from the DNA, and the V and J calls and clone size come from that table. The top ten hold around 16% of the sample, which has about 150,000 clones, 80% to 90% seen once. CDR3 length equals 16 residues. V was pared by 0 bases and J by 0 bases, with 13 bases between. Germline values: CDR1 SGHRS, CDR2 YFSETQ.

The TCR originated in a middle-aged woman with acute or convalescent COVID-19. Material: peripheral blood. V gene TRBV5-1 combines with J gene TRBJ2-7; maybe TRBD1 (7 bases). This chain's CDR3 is CASSLAQGGNSYEQYF. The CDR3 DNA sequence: TGCGCCAGCAGCTTGGCCCAGGGGGGAAACTCCTACGAGCAGTACTTC.